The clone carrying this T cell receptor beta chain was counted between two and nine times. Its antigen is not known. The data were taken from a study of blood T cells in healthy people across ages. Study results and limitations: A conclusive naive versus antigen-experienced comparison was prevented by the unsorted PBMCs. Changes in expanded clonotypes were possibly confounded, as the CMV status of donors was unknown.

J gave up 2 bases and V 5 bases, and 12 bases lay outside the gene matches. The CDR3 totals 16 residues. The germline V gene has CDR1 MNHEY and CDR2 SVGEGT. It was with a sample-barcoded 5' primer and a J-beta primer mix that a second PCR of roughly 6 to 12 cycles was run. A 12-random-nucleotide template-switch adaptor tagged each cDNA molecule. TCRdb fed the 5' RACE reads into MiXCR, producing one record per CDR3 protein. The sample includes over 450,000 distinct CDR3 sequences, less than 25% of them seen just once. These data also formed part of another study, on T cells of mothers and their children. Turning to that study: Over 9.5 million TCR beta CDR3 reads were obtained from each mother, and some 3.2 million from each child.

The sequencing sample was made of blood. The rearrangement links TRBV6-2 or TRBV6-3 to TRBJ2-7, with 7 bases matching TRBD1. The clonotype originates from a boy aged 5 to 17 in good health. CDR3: CASSTMGQGVPYEQYF. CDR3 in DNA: TGTGCCAGCAGTACCATGGGGCAGGGGGTCCCCTACGAGCAGTACTTC.